A selection of T cell receptor beta chains follows, all from one sample in a study of T cell clonotyping in hematopoietic cell transplantation. TCRdb's copy holds only in-frame clones and misses some; the assay was immunoSEQ multiplex PCR. Among under 9,000 clones, about 96% were seen once, and the ten largest hold 0.45%. Sample: PBMCs, taken 30 days after allogeneic stem cell transplant. The source of these receptors is a male patient aged 35-50 years who had an allogeneic stem cell transplant from a related donor, so the T cells may come from the graft donor. Some clones in this sample may be carry-over from other donors' samples. Each CDR3 is given without its conserved first and last residue. Fields, in order: D gene, V gene, J gene, CDR3 protein. The D gene is left open where the match is weak.

d_gene: .
v_gene: TRBV28
j_gene: TRBJ2-4
CDR3aa: ASSFDRDIQY

d_gene: TRBD1
v_gene: TRBV6-6
j_gene: TRBJ1-5
CDR3aa: ASSSRQGLGQPQH

d_gene: .
v_gene: TRBV27
j_gene: TRBJ2-5
CDR3aa: ASSSLIILEPAHQETQY

d_gene: .
v_gene: TRBV6-5
j_gene: TRBJ2-5
CDR3aa: ASSYPNRDRGTQY

d_gene: .
v_gene: TRBV30
j_gene: TRBJ1-2
CDR3aa: AWSVNGGGGSGYT

d_gene: .
v_gene: TRBV11-3
j_gene: TRBJ1-3
CDR3aa: ASSLHVQGAKLGNTIY

d_gene: .
v_gene: TRBV10-3
j_gene: TRBJ1-2
CDR3aa: AISESERVYT

d_gene: .
v_gene: TRBV2
j_gene: TRBJ2-1
CDR3aa: ASSEFIGLPGSSYNEQF

d_gene: .
v_gene: TRBV19
j_gene: TRBJ1-1
CDR3aa: ASRPGRNTEAF

d_gene: .
v_gene: TRBV2
j_gene: TRBJ1-4
CDR3aa: ASSFYSSTNEKLF

d_gene: TRBD2
v_gene: TRBV10-1
j_gene: TRBJ2-7
CDR3aa: AINPGGYEQY

d_gene: .
v_gene: TRBV7-2
j_gene: TRBJ1-1
CDR3aa: ASSLVRGLAF

d_gene: .
v_gene: TRBV5-1
j_gene: TRBJ1-2
CDR3aa: ASSLEGTSWYGYT

d_gene: TRBD1
v_gene: TRBV11-3
j_gene: TRBJ2-7
CDR3aa: ASSSRDSVHEQY

d_gene: .
v_gene: TRBV29-1
j_gene: TRBJ2-1
CDR3aa: SVAAGGSNNEQF

d_gene: .
v_gene: TRBV7-9
j_gene: TRBJ2-1
CDR3aa: ASSLRASTPYNEQF

d_gene: TRBD2
v_gene: TRBV30
j_gene: TRBJ2-2
CDR3aa: AWTWTSGSAWAGELF

d_gene: .
v_gene: TRBV7-2
j_gene: TRBJ1-5
CDR3aa: ASSVDGYQPQH

d_gene: TRBD1
v_gene: TRBV4-1
j_gene: TRBJ1-2
CDR3aa: ASSQSGTAPNYGYT

d_gene: .
v_gene: TRBV18
j_gene: TRBJ1-2
CDR3aa: ASSPMGEYGYT

d_gene: .
v_gene: TRBV30
j_gene: TRBJ2-2
CDR3aa: AWSVYRQSGELF

d_gene: TRBD1
v_gene: TRBV5-1
j_gene: TRBJ1-1
CDR3aa: ASRGFDRANTEAF

d_gene: .
v_gene: TRBV19
j_gene: TRBJ1-1
CDR3aa: ASRWQRYTEAF

d_gene: .
v_gene: TRBV5-6
j_gene: TRBJ2-5
CDR3aa: ASSRLSIGGQETQY

d_gene: .
v_gene: TRBV30
j_gene: TRBJ2-7
CDR3aa: AWSVRTTYEQY

d_gene: TRBD1
v_gene: TRBV11-3
j_gene: TRBJ1-1
CDR3aa: ASLDRDTEAF